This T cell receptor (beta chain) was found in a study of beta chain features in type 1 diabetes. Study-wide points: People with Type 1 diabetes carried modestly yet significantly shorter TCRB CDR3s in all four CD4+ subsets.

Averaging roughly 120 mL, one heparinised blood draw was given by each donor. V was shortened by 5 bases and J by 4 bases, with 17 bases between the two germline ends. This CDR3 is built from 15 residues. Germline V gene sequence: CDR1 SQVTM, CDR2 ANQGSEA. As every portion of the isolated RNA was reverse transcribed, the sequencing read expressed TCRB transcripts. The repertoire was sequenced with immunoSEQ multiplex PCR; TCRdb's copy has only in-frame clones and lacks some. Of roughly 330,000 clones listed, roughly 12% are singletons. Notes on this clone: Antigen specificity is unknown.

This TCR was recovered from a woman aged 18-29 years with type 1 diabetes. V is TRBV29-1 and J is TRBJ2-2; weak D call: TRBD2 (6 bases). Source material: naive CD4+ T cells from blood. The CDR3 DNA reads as TGCAGCGTTAGGTCTGGAGGGAGGTCCACCGGGGAGCTGTTTTTT. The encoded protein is CSVRSGGRSTGELFF.